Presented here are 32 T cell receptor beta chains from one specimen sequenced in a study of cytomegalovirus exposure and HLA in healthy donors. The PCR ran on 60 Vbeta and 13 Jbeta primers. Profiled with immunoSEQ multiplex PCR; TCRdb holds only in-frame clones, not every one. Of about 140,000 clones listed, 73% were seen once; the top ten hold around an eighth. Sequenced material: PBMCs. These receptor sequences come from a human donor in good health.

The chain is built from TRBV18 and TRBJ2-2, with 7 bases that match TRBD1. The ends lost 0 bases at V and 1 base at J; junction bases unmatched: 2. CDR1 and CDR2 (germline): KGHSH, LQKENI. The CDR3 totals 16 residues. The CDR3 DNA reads TGTGCCAGCTCACCACCGGGACAGCGGAACACCGGGGAGCTGTTTTTT. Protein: CASSPPGQRNTGELFF. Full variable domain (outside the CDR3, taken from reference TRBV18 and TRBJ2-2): NAGVMQNPRHLVRRRGQEARLRCSPMKGHSHVYWYRQLPEEGLKFMVYLQKENIIDESGMPKERFSAEFPKEGPSILRIQQVVRGDSAAYFCASSPPGQRNTGELFFGEGSRLTVL.

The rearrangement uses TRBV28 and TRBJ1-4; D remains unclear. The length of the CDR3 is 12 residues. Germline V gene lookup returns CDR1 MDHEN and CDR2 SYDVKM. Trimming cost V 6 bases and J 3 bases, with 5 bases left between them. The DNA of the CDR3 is TGTGCCAGCAGGGGAGCTAATGAAAAACTGTTTTTT. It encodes CASRGANEKLFF.

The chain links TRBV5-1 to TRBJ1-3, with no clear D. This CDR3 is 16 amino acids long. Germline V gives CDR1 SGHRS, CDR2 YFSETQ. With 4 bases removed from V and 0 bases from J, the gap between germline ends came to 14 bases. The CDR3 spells CASSPSTGHSGNTIYF. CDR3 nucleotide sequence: TGCGCCAGCAGCCCGTCCACCGGTCACTCTGGAAACACCATATATTTT.

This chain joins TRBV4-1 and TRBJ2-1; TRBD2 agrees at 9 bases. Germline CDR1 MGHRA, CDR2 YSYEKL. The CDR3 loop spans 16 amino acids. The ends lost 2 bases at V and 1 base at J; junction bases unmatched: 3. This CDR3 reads CASSQKAGGSYNEQFF. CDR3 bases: TGCGCCAGCAGCCAAAAAGCGGGAGGATCCTACAATGAGCAGTTCTTC.

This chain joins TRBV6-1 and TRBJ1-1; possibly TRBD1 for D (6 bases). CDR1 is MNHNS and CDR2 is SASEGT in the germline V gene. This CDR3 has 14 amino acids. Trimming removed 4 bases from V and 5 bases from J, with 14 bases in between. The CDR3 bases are TGTGCCAGCAGTGCGACAGGCAAGCAAACTGAAGCTTTCTTT. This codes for CASSATGKQTEAFF.

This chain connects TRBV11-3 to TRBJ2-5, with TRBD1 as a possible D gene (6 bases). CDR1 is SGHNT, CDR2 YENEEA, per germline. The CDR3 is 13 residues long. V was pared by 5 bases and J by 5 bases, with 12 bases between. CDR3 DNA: TGTGCCAGCAGCCCAGGGGAAAGGGAGACCCAGTACTTC. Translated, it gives CASSPGERETQYF.

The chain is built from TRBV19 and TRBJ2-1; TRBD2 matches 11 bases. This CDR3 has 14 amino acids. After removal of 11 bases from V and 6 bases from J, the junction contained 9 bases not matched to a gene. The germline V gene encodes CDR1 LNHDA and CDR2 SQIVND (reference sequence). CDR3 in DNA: TGTGCCTCCCTGACTAGCGGGATTGGCAATGAGCAGTTCTTC. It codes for CASLTSGIGNEQFF.

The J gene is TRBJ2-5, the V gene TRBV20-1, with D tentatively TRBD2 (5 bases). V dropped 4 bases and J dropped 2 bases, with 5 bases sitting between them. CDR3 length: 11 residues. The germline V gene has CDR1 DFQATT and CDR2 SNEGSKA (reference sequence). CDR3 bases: TGCAGTGCTAAGCGGCAAGAGACCCAGTACTTC. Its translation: CSAKRQETQYF.

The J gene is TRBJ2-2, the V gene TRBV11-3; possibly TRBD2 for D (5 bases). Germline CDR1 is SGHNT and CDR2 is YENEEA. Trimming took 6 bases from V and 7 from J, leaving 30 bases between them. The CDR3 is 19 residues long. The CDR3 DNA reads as TGTGCCAGCAGTCTCCCAATAGCGCCCCGCCCCCTTGGATTCGGGGAGCTGTTTTTT. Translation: CASSLPIAPRPLGFGELFF.

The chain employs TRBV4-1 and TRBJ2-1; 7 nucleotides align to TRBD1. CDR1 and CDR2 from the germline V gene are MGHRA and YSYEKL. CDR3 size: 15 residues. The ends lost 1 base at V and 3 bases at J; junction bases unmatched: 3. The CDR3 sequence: CASSQGDRDYNEQFF. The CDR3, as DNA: TGCGCCAGCAGCCAAGGAGACAGGGACTACAATGAGCAGTTCTTC.

The DNA of the CDR3 is TGTGCCAGCAGTCCTATTGGGACAGGGAATAATTCACCCCTCCACTTT. Translated: CASSPIGTGNNSPLHF. The J gene is TRBJ1-6, the V gene TRBV28, with 9 bases aligning to TRBD1. CDR3 size: 16 residues. Losses at the gene ends were 5 bases for V and 5 bases for J; bases not matched to a gene: 7. Germline CDR1 and CDR2: MDHEN and SYDVKM. The complete variable domain, with remaining parts taken from reference TRBV28 and TRBJ1-6, reads DVKVTQSSRYLVKRTGEKVFLECVQDMDHENMFWYRQDPGLGLRLIYFSYDVKMKEKGDIPEGYSVSREKKERFSLILESASTNQTSMYLCASSPIGTGNNSPLHFGNGTRLTVT.

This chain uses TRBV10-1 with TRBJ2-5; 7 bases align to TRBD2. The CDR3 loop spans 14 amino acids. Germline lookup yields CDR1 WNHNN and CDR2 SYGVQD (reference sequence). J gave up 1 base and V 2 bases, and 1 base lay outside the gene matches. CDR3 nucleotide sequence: TGCGCCAGCAGTGAGGCTAGCGGCCAAGAGACCCAGTACTTC. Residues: CASSEASGQETQYF.

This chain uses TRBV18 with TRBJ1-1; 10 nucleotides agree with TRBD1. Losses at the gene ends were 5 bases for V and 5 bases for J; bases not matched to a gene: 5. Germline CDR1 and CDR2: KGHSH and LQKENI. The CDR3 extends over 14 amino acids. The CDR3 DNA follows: TGTGCCAGCTCAGCCGGACAGGGGGGGACTGAAGCTTTCTTT. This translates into CASSAGQGGTEAFF.

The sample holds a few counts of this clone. CDR3 sequence reads: CASSSLGRDQPQHF. CDR3 nucleotide sequence: TGTGCCAGCAGCTCCCTCGGGAGGGATCAGCCCCAGCATTTT. The chain employs TRBV11-2 and TRBJ1-5, with D unresolved. The CDR3 is 14 amino acids. Germline assignment: CDR1 SGHAT and CDR2 FQNNGV. Trimming shortened V by 4 bases and J by 5 bases, and 12 bases separated the two germline ends.

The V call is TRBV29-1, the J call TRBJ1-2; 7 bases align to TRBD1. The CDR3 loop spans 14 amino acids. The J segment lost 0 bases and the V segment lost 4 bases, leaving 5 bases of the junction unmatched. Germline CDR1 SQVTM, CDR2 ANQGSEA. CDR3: CSVGGQETNYGYTF. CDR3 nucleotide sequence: TGCAGCGTTGGCGGACAGGAGACTAACTATGGCTACACCTTC.

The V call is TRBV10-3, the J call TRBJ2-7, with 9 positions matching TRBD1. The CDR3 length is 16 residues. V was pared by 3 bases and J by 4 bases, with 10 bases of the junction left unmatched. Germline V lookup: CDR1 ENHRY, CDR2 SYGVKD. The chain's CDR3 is CAISDPDTGTGYEQYF. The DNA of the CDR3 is TGTGCCATCAGTGACCCCGACACCGGGACAGGGTACGAGCAGTACTTC.

In DNA, the CDR3 is TGTGCCAGCTCACCGCGAACCGGGACAGACTATGGCTACACCTTC. Its translation: CASSPRTGTDYGYTF. This chain uses TRBV18 with TRBJ1-2, with TRBD1 identical over 7 bases. From germline, CDR1 is KGHSH and CDR2 LQKENI. V gave up 3 bases and J gave up 3 bases; unmatched junction bases: 7. The CDR3 contains 15 residues. Drawing the rest from reference TRBV18 and TRBJ1-2, the complete variable domain is NAGVMQNPRHLVRRRGQEARLRCSPMKGHSHVYWYRQLPEEGLKFMVYLQKENIIDESGMPKERFSAEFPKEGPSILRIQQVVRGDSAAYFCASSPRTGTDYGYTFGSGTRLTVV.

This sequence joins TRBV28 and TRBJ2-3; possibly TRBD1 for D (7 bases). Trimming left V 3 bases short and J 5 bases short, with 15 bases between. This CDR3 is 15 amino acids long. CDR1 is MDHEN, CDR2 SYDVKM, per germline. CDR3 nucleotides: TGTGCCAGCAGTTTGGAGGGGGCTTCGATAGATACGCAGTATTTT. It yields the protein CASSLEGASIDTQYF.

In nucleotides, the CDR3 is TGTGCCAGCAGTTTACATGGACAGGTCCTATCGAACACTGAAGCTTTCTTT. It encodes CASSLHGQVLSNTEAFF. V gene TRBV27 combines with J gene TRBJ1-1; 7 nucleotides agree with TRBD1. Germline V gene lookup returns CDR1 MNHEY and CDR2 SMNVEV (reference sequence). Trimming at V came to 2 bases and at J to 1 base, leaving 10 bases not matched to a gene. CDR3 length equals 17 residues.

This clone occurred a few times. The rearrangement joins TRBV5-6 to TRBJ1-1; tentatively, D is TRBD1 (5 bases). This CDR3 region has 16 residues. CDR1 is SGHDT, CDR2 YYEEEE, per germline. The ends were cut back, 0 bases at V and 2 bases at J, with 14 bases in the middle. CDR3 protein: CASSLEGYTANTEAFF. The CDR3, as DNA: TGTGCCAGCAGCTTGGAGGGGTATACCGCCAACACTGAAGCTTTCTTT.

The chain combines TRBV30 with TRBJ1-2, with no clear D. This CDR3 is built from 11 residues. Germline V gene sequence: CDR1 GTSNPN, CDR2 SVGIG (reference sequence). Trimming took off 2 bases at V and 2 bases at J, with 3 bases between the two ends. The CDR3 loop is CAWSQNYGYTF. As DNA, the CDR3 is TGTGCCTGGAGTCAGAACTATGGCTACACCTTC.

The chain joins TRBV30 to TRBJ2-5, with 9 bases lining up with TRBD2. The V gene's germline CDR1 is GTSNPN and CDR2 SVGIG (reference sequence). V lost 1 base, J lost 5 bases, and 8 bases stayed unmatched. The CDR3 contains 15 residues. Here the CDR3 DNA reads TGTGCCTGGAGTGGAGCGGGAGGTTCCACGGAGACCCAGTACTTC. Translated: CAWSGAGGSTETQYF.

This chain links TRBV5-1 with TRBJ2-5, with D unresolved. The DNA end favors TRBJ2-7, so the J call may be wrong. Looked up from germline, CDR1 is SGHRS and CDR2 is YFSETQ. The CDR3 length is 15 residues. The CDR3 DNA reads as TGCGCCAGCAGCCCCCCGGGTGACTCATCCTACGAGCAGTACTTC. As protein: CASSPPGDSSYEQYF.

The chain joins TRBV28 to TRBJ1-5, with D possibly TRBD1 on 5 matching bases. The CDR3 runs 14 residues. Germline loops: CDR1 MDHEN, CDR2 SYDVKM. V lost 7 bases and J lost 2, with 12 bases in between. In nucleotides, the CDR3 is TGTGCCAGCAACCAGGGTCTGGGCAATCAGCCCCAGCATTTT. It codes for CASNQGLGNQPQHF.

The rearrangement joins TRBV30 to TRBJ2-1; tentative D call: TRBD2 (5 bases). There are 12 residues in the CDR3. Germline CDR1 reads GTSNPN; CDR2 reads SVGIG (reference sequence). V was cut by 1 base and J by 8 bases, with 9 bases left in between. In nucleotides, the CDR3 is TGTGCCTGGAGTGCACCTAGCTATGAGCAGTTCTTC. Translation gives CAWSAPSYEQFF.

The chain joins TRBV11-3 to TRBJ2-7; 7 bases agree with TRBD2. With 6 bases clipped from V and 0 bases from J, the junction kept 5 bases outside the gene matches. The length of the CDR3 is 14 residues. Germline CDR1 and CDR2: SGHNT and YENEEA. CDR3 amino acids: CASSFLAASYEQYF. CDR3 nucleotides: TGTGCCAGCAGTTTTCTAGCGGCCTCCTACGAGCAGTACTTC. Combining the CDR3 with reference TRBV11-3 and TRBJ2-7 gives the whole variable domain EAGVVQSPRYKIIEKKQPVAFWCNPISGHNTLYWYLQNLGQGPELLIRYENEEAVDDSQLPKDRFSAERLKGVDSTLKIQPAELGDSAVYLCASSFLAASYEQYFGPGTRLTVT.

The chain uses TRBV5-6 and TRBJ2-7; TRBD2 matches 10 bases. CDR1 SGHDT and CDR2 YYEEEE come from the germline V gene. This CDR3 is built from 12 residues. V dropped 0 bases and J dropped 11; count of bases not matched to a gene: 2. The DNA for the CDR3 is TGTGCCAGCAGCTTGGCTAGCGGGAGAAAGTACTTC. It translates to CASSLASGRKYF.

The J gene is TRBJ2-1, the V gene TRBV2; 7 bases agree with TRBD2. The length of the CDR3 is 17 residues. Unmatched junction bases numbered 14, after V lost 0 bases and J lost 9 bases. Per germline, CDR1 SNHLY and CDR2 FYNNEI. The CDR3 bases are TGTGCCAGCAGTGAAGCTGGGGTGGGAGGGAGGGGTAGTGAGCAGTTCTTC. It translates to CASSEAGVGGRGSEQFF. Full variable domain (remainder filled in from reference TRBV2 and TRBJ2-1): EPEVTQTPSHQVTQMGQEVILRCVPISNHLYFYWYRQILGQKVEFLVSFYNNEISEKSEIFDDQFSVERPDGSNFTLKIRSTKLEDSAMYFCASSEAGVGGRGSEQFFGPGTRLTVL.

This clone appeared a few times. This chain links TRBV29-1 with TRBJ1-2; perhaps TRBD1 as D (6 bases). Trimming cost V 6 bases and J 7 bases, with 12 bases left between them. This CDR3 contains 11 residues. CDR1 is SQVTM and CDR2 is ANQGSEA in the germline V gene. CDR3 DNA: TGCAGCGTGCAGGGGAGCGGTGGCTACACCTTC. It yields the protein CSVQGSGGYTF. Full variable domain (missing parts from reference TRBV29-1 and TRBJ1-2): SAVISQKPSRDICQRGTSLTIQCQVDSQVTMMFWYRQQPGQSLTLIATANQGSEATYESGFVIDKFPISRPNLTFSTLTVSNMSPEDSSIYLCSVQGSGGYTFGSGTRLTVV.

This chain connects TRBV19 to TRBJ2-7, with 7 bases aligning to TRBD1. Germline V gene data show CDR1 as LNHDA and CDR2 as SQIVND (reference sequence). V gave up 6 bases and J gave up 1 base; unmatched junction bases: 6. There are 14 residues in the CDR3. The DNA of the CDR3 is TGTGCCAGTAGCCTACAGGGGCAGTCCTACGAGCAGTACTTC. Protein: CASSLQGQSYEQYF.

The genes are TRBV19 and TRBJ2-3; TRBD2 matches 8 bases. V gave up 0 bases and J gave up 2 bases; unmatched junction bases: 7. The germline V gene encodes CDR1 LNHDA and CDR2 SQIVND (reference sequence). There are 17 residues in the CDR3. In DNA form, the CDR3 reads TGTGCCAGTAGTATAGATGAGGACGGGGGGGCCACAGATACGCAGTATTTT. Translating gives CASSIDEDGGATDTQYF.

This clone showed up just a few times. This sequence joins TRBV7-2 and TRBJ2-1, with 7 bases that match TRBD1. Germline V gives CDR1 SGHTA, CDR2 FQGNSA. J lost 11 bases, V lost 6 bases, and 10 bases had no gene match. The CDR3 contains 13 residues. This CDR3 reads CASSSDRQGKQFF. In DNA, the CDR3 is TGTGCCAGCAGTTCTGACAGACAGGGTAAGCAGTTCTTC. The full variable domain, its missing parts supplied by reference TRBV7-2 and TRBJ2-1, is GAGVSQSPSNKVTEKGKDVELRCDPISGHTALYWYRQSLGQGLEFLIYFQGNSAPDKSGLPSDRFSAERTGGSVSTLTIQRTQQEDSAVYLCASSSDRQGKQFFGPGTRLTVL.